This T cell receptor beta chain was identified in a study of metastatic and nonmetastatic thyroid tumors. The study's findings and limits: In both blood and tumor samples, TCR beta diversity was reported significantly higher for malignant than benign nodules.

Thyroid surgery was performed in patients who had received no treatment beforehand. CDR1 is SNHLY, CDR2 FYNNEI, per germline. V dropped 2 bases and J dropped 4; count of bases not matched to a gene: 9. The CDR3 covers 16 residues. TCRdb reassembled clones from the PCR reads with MiXCR. The table lists several thousand clones, 30% to 35% of them singletons. Many counts were recorded for this clone. Its antigen is unknown. The sequenced material came from tumor tissue. The clonotype comes from a female donor with papillary thyroid cancer or a benign thyroid nodule (not recorded which). Some clones in this sample may be carry-over from other donors' samples. This chain uses TRBV2 with TRBJ2-7, with 9 positions matching TRBD2. The CDR3: CASSEMKAGGTYEQYF. The CDR3 coding sequence is TGTGCCAGCAGTGAAATGAAAGCGGGAGGAACGTACGAGCAGTACTTC.